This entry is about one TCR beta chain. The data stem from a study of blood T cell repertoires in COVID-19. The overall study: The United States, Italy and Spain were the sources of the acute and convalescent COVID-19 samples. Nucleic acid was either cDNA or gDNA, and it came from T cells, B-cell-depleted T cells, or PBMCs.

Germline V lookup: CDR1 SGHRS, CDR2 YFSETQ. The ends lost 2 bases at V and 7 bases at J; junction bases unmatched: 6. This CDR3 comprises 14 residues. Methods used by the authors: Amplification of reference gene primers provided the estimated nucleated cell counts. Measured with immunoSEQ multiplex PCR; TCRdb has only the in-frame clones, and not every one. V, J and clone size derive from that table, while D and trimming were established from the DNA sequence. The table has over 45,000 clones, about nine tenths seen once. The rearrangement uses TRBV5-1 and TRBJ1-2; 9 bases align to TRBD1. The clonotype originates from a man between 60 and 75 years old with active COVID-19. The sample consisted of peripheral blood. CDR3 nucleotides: TGCGCCAGCAGCTTCTCACAGGGGGCGCCTGGCTACACCTTC. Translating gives CASSFSQGAPGYTF.